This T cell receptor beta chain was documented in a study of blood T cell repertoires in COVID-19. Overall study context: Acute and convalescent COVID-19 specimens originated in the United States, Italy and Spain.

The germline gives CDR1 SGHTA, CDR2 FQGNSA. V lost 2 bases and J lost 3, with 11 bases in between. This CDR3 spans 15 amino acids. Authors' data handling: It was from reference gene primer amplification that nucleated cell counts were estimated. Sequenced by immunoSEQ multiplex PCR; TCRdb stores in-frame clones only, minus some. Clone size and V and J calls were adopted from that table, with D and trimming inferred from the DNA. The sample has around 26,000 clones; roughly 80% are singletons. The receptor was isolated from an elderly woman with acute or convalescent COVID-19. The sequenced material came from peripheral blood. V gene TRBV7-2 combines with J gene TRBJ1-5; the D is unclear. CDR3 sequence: CASSLYHSYNQPQHF. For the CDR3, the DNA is TGTGCCAGCAGCTTATACCACAGTTACAATCAGCCCCAGCATTTT.